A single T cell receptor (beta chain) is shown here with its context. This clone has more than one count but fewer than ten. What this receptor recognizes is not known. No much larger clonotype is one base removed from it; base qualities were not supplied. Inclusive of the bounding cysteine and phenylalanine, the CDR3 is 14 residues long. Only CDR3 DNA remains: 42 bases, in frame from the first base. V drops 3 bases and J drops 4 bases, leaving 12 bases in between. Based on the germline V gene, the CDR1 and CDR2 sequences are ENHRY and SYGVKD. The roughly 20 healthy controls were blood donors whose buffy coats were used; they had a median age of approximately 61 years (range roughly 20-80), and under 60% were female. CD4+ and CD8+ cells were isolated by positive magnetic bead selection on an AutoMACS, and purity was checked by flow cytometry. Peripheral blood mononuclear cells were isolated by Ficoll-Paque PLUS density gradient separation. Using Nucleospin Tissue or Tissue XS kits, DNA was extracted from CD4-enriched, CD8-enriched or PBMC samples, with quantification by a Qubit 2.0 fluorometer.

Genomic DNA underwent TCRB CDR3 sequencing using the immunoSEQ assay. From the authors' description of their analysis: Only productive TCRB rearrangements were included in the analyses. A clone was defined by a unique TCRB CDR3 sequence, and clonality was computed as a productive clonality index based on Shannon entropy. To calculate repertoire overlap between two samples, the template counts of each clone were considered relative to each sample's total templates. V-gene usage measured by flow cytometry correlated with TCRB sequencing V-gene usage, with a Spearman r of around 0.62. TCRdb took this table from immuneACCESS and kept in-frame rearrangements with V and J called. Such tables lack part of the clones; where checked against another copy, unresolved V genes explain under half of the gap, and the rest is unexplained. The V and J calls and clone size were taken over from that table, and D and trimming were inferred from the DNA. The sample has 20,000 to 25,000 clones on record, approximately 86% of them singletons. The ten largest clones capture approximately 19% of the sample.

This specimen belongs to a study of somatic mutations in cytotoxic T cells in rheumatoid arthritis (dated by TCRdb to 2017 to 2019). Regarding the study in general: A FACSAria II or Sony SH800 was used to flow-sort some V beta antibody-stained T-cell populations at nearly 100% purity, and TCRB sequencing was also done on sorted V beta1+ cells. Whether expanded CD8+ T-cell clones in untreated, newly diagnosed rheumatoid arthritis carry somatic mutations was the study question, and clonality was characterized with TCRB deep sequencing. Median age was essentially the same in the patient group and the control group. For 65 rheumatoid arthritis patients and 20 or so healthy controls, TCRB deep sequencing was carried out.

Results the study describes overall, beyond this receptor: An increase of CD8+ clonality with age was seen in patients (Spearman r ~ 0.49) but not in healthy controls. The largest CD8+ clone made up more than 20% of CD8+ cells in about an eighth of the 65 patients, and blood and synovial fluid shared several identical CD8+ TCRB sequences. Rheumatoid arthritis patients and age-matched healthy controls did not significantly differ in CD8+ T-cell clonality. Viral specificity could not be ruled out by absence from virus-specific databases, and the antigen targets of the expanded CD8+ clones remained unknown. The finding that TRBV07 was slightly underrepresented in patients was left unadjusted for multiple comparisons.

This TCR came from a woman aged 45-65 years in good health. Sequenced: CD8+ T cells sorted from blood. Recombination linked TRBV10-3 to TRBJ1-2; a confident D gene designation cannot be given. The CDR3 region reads CAISEIGPSYGYTF. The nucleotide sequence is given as TGTGCCATCAGTGAAATTGGGCCTTCCTATGGCTACACCTTC.